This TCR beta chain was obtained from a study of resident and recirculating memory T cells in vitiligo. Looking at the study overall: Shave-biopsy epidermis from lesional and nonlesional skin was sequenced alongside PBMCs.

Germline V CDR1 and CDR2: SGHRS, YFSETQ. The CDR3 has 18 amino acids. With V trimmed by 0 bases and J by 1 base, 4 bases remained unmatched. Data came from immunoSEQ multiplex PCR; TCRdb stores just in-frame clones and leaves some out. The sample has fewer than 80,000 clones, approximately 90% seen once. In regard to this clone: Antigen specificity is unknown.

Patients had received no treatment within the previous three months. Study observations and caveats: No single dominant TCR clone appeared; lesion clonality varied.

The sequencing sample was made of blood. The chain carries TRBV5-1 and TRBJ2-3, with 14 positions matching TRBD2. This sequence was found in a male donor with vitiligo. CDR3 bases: TGCGCCAGCAGCTTGGGGACTAGCGGGGGGACAGGCACAGATACGCAGTATTTT. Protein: CASSLGTSGGTGTDTQYF.